The clone carrying this T cell receptor (beta chain) was seen just once. Original methodology: By means of reference gene primer amplification, nucleated cell counts were estimated. The table came from immunoSEQ multiplex PCR; TCRdb's copy has only in-frame clones and leaves some out. The D gene and trimming were derived from the DNA, and the V and J assignments and clone size from that table. The sample has around 89,000 clones, about nine tenths seen once; the top ten hold roughly 0.51%. The data were taken from a study of blood T cell repertoires in COVID-19. Overall study: Samples came from the United States, Italy and Spain, spanning acute and convalescent COVID-19. The cDNA or gDNA used as material had been derived from T cells, B-cell-depleted T cells, or PBMCs.

The germline V gene has CDR1 KGHDR and CDR2 SFDVKD. The V end was cut by 1 base, the J end by 1 base, with 11 bases between. The CDR3 runs 16 residues. This receptor was obtained from a man aged 60-69 years with acute or convalescent COVID-19. The chain combines TRBV24-1 with TRBJ2-3, with a possible D match to TRBD1 (5 bases). Material for sequencing was peripheral blood. The CDR3 DNA is TGTGCCACCAGTGATTTCCCTCAGGGTGGCACAGATACGCAGTATTTT. It translates to CATSDFPQGGTDTQYF.